A single sample gave rise to the 12 T cell receptor beta chains below, sequenced in a study of beta chain features in type 1 diabetes. Every bit of the isolated RNA underwent reverse transcription, so sequencing read expressed TCRB transcripts. Assay: immunoSEQ multiplex PCR; the TCRdb copy retains only in-frame clones and omits some. This table holds roughly 300,000 clones, 12% to 15% found once. The sequenced material came from central memory CD4+ T cells from blood. The receptors shown here come from a man aged 25-40 years in good health.

This clone has a handful of counts. The rearrangement uses TRBV5-1 and TRBJ2-1; D is possibly TRBD1 or TRBD2 (5 bases each). CDR1 SGHRS and CDR2 YFSETQ come from the germline V gene. The CDR3 has 14 amino acids. The germline V and J ends were trimmed by 4 bases and 8 bases, with 16 bases remaining between them. This chain's CDR3 is CASSIGTLGDEQFF. CDR3 bases: TGCGCCAGCAGCATCGGGACGCTCGGCGATGAGCAGTTCTTC.

This clone was detected only a few times. As DNA, the CDR3 is TGTGCCAGCAGTTCGAGCTCCTACGAGCAGTACGTC. This translates into CASSSSSYEQYV. The gene calls are TRBV2 and TRBJ2-7; D is uncertain. The CDR3 runs to 12 residues. Germline loops: CDR1 SNHLY, CDR2 FYNNEI. V gave up 5 bases and J gave up 0 bases, with 5 bases separating them.

The table lists this clone with a few counts. This may arise from a read error, as a much more abundant clone is one base away. The rearrangement uses TRBV7-8 and TRBJ1-2; D call uncertain. This CDR3 has 12 amino acids. V dropped 5 bases and J dropped 4 bases, with 8 bases sitting between them. CDR1 and CDR2 (germline): SGHVS, FQNEAQ. CDR3 amino acids: CASSRVGYGYTF. The CDR3 bases are TGTGCCAGCAGCCGGGTGGGCTATGGCTACACCTTC.

This clone was counted between two and nine times. The V gene is TRBV7-2, the J gene TRBJ2-5, with 8 bases aligning to TRBD2. With 1 base clipped from V and 2 bases from J, the junction kept 3 bases outside the gene matches. Germline-derived CDR1 and CDR2 are SGHTA and FQGNSA. The CDR3 consists of 15 residues. CDR3 residues: CASSLGLAHQETQYF. The CDR3 bases are TGTGCCAGCAGCTTAGGACTAGCGCATCAAGAGACCCAGTACTTC.

The table lists this clone with a few counts. The J gene is TRBJ1-4, the V gene TRBV4-2; no clear D. This CDR3 is 14 amino acids long. V was pared by 1 base and J by 8 bases, with 11 bases between. Germline V gene lookup returns CDR1 LGHNA and CDR2 YNFKEQ. In nucleotides, the CDR3 is TGTGCCAGCAGCCAAGGCGTCCCGGTCGAAAAACTGTTTTTT. Amino acids: CASSQGVPVEKLFF.

In this sample, this clone turned up a few times. This chain uses TRBV7-2 with TRBJ2-3; 7 bases fit TRBD1. The V and J ends lost 8 bases and 4 bases, in that order; junction bases with no gene match: 21. The CDR3 runs to 18 residues. Germline values: CDR1 SGHTA, CDR2 FQGNSA. As DNA, the CDR3 is TGTGCCAGCCTCCCAGACAGGGTCTTGACACATTCGGCAGATACGCAGTATTTT. This codes for CASLPDRVLTHSADTQYF.

This clone turned up a few times. This chain connects TRBV29-1 to TRBJ1-1; TRBD1 is a possible D gene (6 bases). The CDR3 is 13 amino acids. CDR1 is SQVTM and CDR2 is ANQGSEA in the germline V gene. V lost 6 bases, J lost 1 base, and 12 bases lay in between. CDR3 DNA sequence: TGCAGCGTGGGAGACAGGTGGAACACTGAAGCTTTCTTT. As protein: CSVGDRWNTEAFF. Full variable domain (outside the CDR3, taken from reference TRBV29-1 and TRBJ1-1): SAVISQKPSRDICQRGTSLTIQCQVDSQVTMMFWYRQQPGQSLTLIATANQGSEATYESGFVIDKFPISRPNLTFSTLTVSNMSPEDSSIYLCSVGDRWNTEAFFGQGTRLTVV.

As for this clone: Just one base apart from a much larger clone, this may be a read error. The CDR3 DNA is TGTGCCAGCAGCCCGGGACAGGGATACGAGCAGTACTTC. Its protein is CASSPGQGYEQYF. This chain links TRBV7-9 with TRBJ2-7; 9 bases line up with TRBD1. Germline lookup yields CDR1 SEHNR and CDR2 FQNEAQ (reference sequence). The CDR3 covers 13 residues. V was clipped by 5 bases and J by 4 bases; unmatched bases: 3.

The chain combines TRBV5-1 with TRBJ2-5; TRBD2 matches 8 bases. The CDR3 extends over 17 amino acids. The V gene end was trimmed by 1 base and the J gene end by 1 base; junction bases not matched to a gene: 9. CDR1 and CDR2 from the germline V gene are SGHRS and YFSETQ. The CDR3 sequence is CASSLSPSGFLQETQYF. In DNA, the CDR3 is TGCGCCAGCAGCTTGAGCCCTAGCGGGTTCCTCCAAGAGACCCAGTACTTC.

The V and J genes are TRBV30 and TRBJ1-1; possible D gene TRBD1, 6 bases. The CDR3 is made up of 13 amino acids. CDR1 and CDR2 (germline): GTSNPN, SVGIG (reference sequence). V was shortened by 2 bases and J by 3 bases, with 10 bases between the two germline ends. CDR3: CAWSFKGDTEAFF. The CDR3 DNA reads as TGTGCCTGGAGTTTTAAGGGGGACACTGAAGCTTTCTTT.

This clone was counted only a few times. V gene TRBV4-2 combines with J gene TRBJ1-3, with 11 bases fitting TRBD1. Germline CDR1 LGHNA, CDR2 YNFKEQ. The CDR3 extends over 15 amino acids. Trimming cost V 4 bases and J 9 bases; bases outside gene matches: 8. The CDR3 sequence: CASSPRDRGDRTIYF. The CDR3 DNA is TGTGCCAGCAGCCCTAGGGACAGGGGGGATCGCACCATATATTTT.

This chain joins TRBV10-3 and TRBJ1-3; D is uncertain. This CDR3 has 15 amino acids. Trimming removed 3 bases from V and 2 bases from J, with 11 bases in between. Germline assignment: CDR1 ENHRY and CDR2 SYGVKD. This CDR3 reads CAISDLGRPGNTIYF. CDR3 DNA sequence: TGTGCCATCAGTGACCTAGGACGCCCTGGAAACACCATATATTTT.